The sequence of this T cell receptor beta chain was determined in a study of regulatory T cells in long-lasting Graves disease. Documented time point: newly diagnosed GD, antithyroid drugs for less than 3 months. RNA extracted from PBMCs served as the sequencing template. With regard to this clonotype: A much bigger clone sits one base away, suggesting this may be a read error. This CDR3 is missing its conserved last phenylalanine or tryptophan, likely due to a read error.

Relying on iRepertoire HTBI primers and Arm-PCR of CDR3 regions, the team built TCR beta libraries. TCRdb reprocessed the multiplex PCR reads via MiXCR and lists one record per CDR3 protein. The repertoire holds roughly 500,000 distinct CDR3 sequences, less than 15% seen once, with 10% in the top ten. The CDR3 runs 14 residues. Trimming cost V 2 bases and J 7 bases; bases outside gene matches: 5. From germline, CDR1 is MNHEY and CDR2 SVGEGT. The same data also contributed to another study, on T cells in Graves' hyperthyroidism and ophthalmopathy.

This chain uses TRBV6-2 or TRBV6-3 with TRBJ1-2; 9 bases are a match to TRBD1. The source was peripheral blood mononuclear cells (PBMCs), collected at new diagnosis, from a patient treated with antithyroid drugs. The receptor was isolated from a man under 40 with Graves disease. CDR3 coding DNA: TGTGCCAGCAGTTACCTACGGGACAGGGCTGGCTACACCCTC. Translated: CASSYLRDRAGYTL.